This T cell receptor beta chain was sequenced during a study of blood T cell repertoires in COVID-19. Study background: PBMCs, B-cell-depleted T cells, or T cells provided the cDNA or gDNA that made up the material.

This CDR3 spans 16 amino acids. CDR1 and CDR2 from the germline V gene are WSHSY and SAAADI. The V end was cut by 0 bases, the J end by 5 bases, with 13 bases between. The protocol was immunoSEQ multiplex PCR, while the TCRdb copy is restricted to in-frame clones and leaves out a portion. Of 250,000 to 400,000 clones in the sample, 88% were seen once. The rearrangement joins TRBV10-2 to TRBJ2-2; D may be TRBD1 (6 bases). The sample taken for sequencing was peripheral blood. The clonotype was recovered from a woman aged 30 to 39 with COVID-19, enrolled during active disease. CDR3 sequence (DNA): TGCGCCAGCAGTGAGTCGGGTAGGGGGATGACCGGGGAGCTGTTTTTT. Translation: CASSESGRGMTGELFF.